The rows below give T cell receptor beta chains drawn from one sample of a study of blood T cell repertoires in COVID-19. Profiling relied on immunoSEQ multiplex PCR, and the TCRdb table lists in-frame clones only, not all of them. The profile covers under 200,000 clones, with less than 80% appearing a single time and 15% to 20% taken by the ten largest. Input material: PBMCs or T cells enriched from blood (not recorded which). These receptors all come from a woman aged 70 to 79 in a cohort exposed to, infected with or recovered from COVID-19 (not recorded which). Each CDR3 is given with its conserved first and last residue. The D gene is left open where the match is weak. The size of a clone is reported for some rows only, either as once, few or many, or as a class for expanded clones.

J gene	V gene	clone size	D gene	CDR3 DNA	CDR3 protein
TRBJ1-2	TRBV28	NA	TRBD1	TGTGCCAGCAGTTTCCGACAGGGTAGCTATGGCTACACCTTC	CASSFRQGSYGYTF
TRBJ2-7	TRBV7-3	few	NA	TGTGCCAGCAGCCTCGCCCCCGGGACTTTCGAGCAGTACTTC	CASSLAPGTFEQYF
TRBJ2-3	TRBV9	once	NA	TGTGCCAGCAGCTGGACTGGAAACTCAGATACGCAGTATTTT	CASSWTGNSDTQYF
TRBJ2-4	TRBV13	NA	TRBD1	TGTGCCAGCAGCTTAGGCATAGGGGGCGCGGTAAACATTCAGTACTTC	CASSLGIGGAVNIQYF
TRBJ2-1	TRBV11-3	NA	TRBD1	TGTGCCAGCAGCTTAGTTCATGGGACAGGGGAAGACAATGAGCAGTTCTTC	CASSLVHGTGEDNEQFF
TRBJ2-7	TRBV28	few	NA	TGTGCCAGCAATAAATCAGGATACGAGCAGTACTTC	CASNKSGYEQYF
TRBJ2-4	TRBV12-3/TRBV12-4	NA	TRBD1	TGTGCCAGCAGTTACCGGGACAGGGGGCATCAGTACTTC	CASSYRDRGHQYF
TRBJ1-6	TRBV2	few	NA	TGTGCCAGCAGTGCAGGGGTCCGGTCACCCCTCCACTTT	CASSAGVRSPLHF
TRBJ2-3	TRBV28	NA	NA	TGTGCCAGCAGCTGGGGCGCAGATACGCAGTATTTT	CASSWGADTQYF
TRBJ1-4	TRBV20-1	NA	NA	TGCAGTGCTAGTCAGGGAATTTATGAAAAACTGTTTTTT	CSASQGIYEKLFF
TRBJ2-1	TRBV6-2/TRBV6-3	NA	TRBD2	TGTGCCAGCAGTACCAGCGGGAGGGCCCCTCATTACAATGAGCAGTTCTTC	CASSTSGRAPHYNEQFF